This record covers a single TCR beta chain. Antigen: not known. Next came a second PCR, run for roughly 6 to 11 cycles, which used a sample-barcoded 5' primer along with a J-beta primer mix. TCRdb ran MiXCR on the 5' RACE reads and lists one entry per CDR3 protein. The sample includes roughly 1.4 million distinct CDR3 sequences, roughly 64% seen only once; the top ten take more than 6%. The data stem from a study of blood T cells in healthy people across ages. General study findings and limits: TCR beta diversity per million T cells fell roughly linearly with age.

The CDR3 is made up of 15 amino acids. Trimming removed 1 base at V and 1 base at J, with 11 bases between. In germline, CDR1 is SGHDT, CDR2 YYEEEE. The sequence derives from a man aged 18 to 29 in good health. The rearrangement joins TRBV5-6 to TRBJ1-1, with D uncertain. Input material: blood. CDR3 DNA: TGTGCCAGCAGCTTGTGGAGTCTGCAGAACACTGAAGCTTTCTTT. Encoded protein: CASSLWSLQNTEAFF.